The 12 T cell receptor beta chains reported below all come from one sample, sequenced in a study of blood T cell repertoires in COVID-19. The protocol was immunoSEQ multiplex PCR, while the TCRdb copy is restricted to in-frame clones and leaves out a portion. Among about 130,000 clones, 70% to 80% were seen once, and the ten largest hold approximately 11%. The sample taken for sequencing was peripheral blood. Receptors originate from a man in his sixties who had recovered from COVID-19.

V usage is TRBV29-1 and J usage is TRBJ2-1; TRBD2 matches 9 bases. CDR3 length: 14 residues. Germline assignment: CDR1 SQVTM and CDR2 ANQGSEA. The trim removed 6 bases at V and 7 bases at J, leaving 10 bases unmatched. CDR3 sequence (DNA): TGCAGCGTCCTTAAAGCGGGAGGCGGGAATGAGCAGTTCTTC. Amino acid sequence: CSVLKAGGGNEQFF.

V and J are TRBV4-1 and TRBJ2-1; D is perhaps TRBD2 (6 bases). CDR1 MGHRA and CDR2 YSYEKL come from the germline V gene. This CDR3 spans 15 amino acids. Deletions cut 3 bases from V and 9 bases from J, with 18 bases between. CDR3 protein: CASSHRREVGGEQFF. The CDR3 nucleotides are TGCGCCAGCAGCCATCGAAGGGAGGTGGGAGGTGAGCAGTTCTTC.

This chain joins TRBV7-2 and TRBJ1-2; 7 bases are a match to TRBD1. CDR3 length: 14 residues. V trimming: 5 bases; J trimming: 3 bases; junction bases outside the gene matches: 6. Germline loops: CDR1 SGHTA, CDR2 FQGNSA. In DNA, the CDR3 is TGTGCCAGCAGCCCGACAGGGCCTGACTATGGCTACACCTTC. As protein: CASSPTGPDYGYTF.

The rearrangement links TRBV3-1 (or the pseudogene TRBV3-2) to TRBJ1-2, with 7 bases identical to TRBD1. V gave up 4 bases and J gave up 4 bases; unmatched junction bases: 3. CDR1 and CDR2 from the germline V gene are LGHDT and YNNKEL (reference sequence). The CDR3 contains 13 residues. Here the CDR3 DNA reads TGTGCCAGCAGCCGAGGACAGGTCTATGGCTACACCTTC. Translated: CASSRGQVYGYTF.

This chain links TRBV3-1 (or the pseudogene TRBV3-2) with TRBJ1-6, with 7 bases lining up with TRBD1. Germline trimming cut 7 bases from V and 5 bases from J; bases unmatched to any gene: 8. Germline V gene data show CDR1 as LGHDT and CDR2 as YNNKEL (reference sequence). This CDR3 has 15 amino acids. The CDR3 spells CASTPAGTDNSPLHF. The CDR3 DNA reads TGTGCCAGCACCCCAGCCGGGACAGATAATTCACCCCTCCACTTT.

The rearrangement uses TRBV7-9 and TRBJ2-1, with 7 nucleotides matching TRBD1. J lost 8 bases, V lost 4 bases, and 11 bases had no gene match. This CDR3 contains 15 residues. Germline CDR1 and CDR2: SEHNR and FQNEAQ (reference sequence). CDR3 amino acids: CASSSNNRGNDEQFF. In DNA form, the CDR3 reads TGTGCCAGCAGCTCAAACAACAGGGGCAACGATGAGCAGTTCTTC.

The rearrangement joins TRBV5-1 to TRBJ2-7, with D possibly matching TRBD1 (5 bases). This CDR3 contains 13 residues. CDR1 and CDR2 (germline): SGHRS, YFSETQ. With 4 bases removed from V and 0 bases from J, the gap between germline ends came to 8 bases. The CDR3 coding sequence is TGCGCCAGCAGCGGGGCGGCCTCCTACGAGCAGTACTTC. This gives the protein CASSGAASYEQYF. The complete variable domain, with remaining parts taken from reference TRBV5-1 and TRBJ2-7, reads KAGVTQTPRYLIKTRGQQVTLSCSPISGHRSVSWYQQTPGQGLQFLFEYFSETQRNKGNFPGRFSGRQFSNSRSEMNVSTLELGDSALYLCASSGAASYEQYFGPGTRLTVT.

This clone appeared a single time. The chain couples TRBV7-9 to TRBJ2-3; weak D call: TRBD2 (6 bases). The V end was cut by 7 bases, the J end by 0 bases, with 11 bases between. The CDR3 spans 14 residues. Germline CDR1 is SEHNR and CDR2 is FQNEAQ (reference sequence). The CDR3 nucleotides are TGTGCCAGCACCATGGAGGGCAGCACAGATACGCAGTATTTT. It is translated as CASTMEGSTDTQYF.

The rearrangement joins TRBV18 to TRBJ1-1; the D is unclear. This CDR3 spans 15 amino acids. Germline values: CDR1 KGHSH, CDR2 LQKENI. V dropped 3 bases and J dropped 1 base, with 12 bases sitting between them. This CDR3 reads CASSPVTGSNTEAFF. The CDR3 coding sequence is TGTGCCAGCTCACCGGTAACCGGGTCGAACACTGAAGCTTTCTTT. The full variable domain, with the rest looked up from reference TRBV18 and TRBJ1-1, is NAGVMQNPRHLVRRRGQEARLRCSPMKGHSHVYWYRQLPEEGLKFMVYLQKENIIDESGMPKERFSAEFPKEGPSILRIQQVVRGDSAAYFCASSPVTGSNTEAFFGQGTRLTVV.

The chain is built from TRBV9 and TRBJ1-1; D unresolved. V lost 3 bases, J lost 0 bases, and 9 bases lay in between. Germline V gene sequence: CDR1 SGDLS, CDR2 YYNGEE. This CDR3 has 14 amino acids. The CDR3 sequence: CASSGGALNTEAFF. The CDR3 nucleotides read TGTGCCAGCAGCGGAGGTGCCCTGAACACTGAAGCTTTCTTT.

The rearrangement joins TRBV30 to TRBJ2-5, with a tentative D call TRBD2 (7 bases). Trimming cost V 1 base and J 4 bases, with 13 bases left between them. CDR3 length equals 14 residues. CDR1 GTSNPN and CDR2 SVGIG come from the germline V gene (reference sequence). CDR3 loop: CAWSAGGGGETQYF. The CDR3 DNA reads TGTGCCTGGAGTGCGGGGGGAGGGGGAGAGACCCAGTACTTC.

In nucleotides, the CDR3 is TGTGCCAGCAGCATAGGGCGGGATCAGCCCCAGCATTTT. Residues: CASSIGRDQPQHF. The chain carries TRBV7-8 and TRBJ1-5, with no clear D. The CDR3 is 13 residues long. Looked up from germline, CDR1 is SGHVS and CDR2 is FQNEAQ. Trimming removed 5 bases from V and 5 bases from J, with 10 bases in between.